This record concerns one T cell receptor beta chain sequence. Its antigen is still unknown. The validation cohort, a group of over a hundred subjects, included the donors and was separate from the roughly 670-subject first cohort. The data belong to a study of cytomegalovirus exposure and HLA in healthy donors. Study-wide background: The platform used for the roughly 130 validation repertoires matched that of the roughly 670 first-cohort repertoires, a later analysis reported. Regarding the study as a whole: First-cohort TCR clusters were later found to tend to co-occur in the roughly 130 validation repertoires. Usually a TCR sequence was rare, but some public TCRs were found in many donors.

Between the trimmed V and J ends, which lost 0 bases and 1 base, there was a span of 9 bases. CDR3 length equals 15 residues. Looked up from germline, CDR1 is LGHNA and CDR2 is YNFKEQ. Using immunoSEQ multiplex PCR, the repertoire was profiled, and TCRdb retains in-frame clones only, with some absent. Among 200,000 or so clones listed, approximately 84% were seen once. The gene calls are TRBV4-2 and TRBJ2-5, with unresolved D. The sequence came from a man between 18 and 29 years old in good health and CMV-seropositive. The specimen sequenced was PBMCs. The CDR3: CASSQDTLIQETQYF. The CDR3 bases are TGTGCCAGCAGCCAAGATACACTAATCCAAGAGACCCAGTACTTC.